These 32 T cell receptor beta chains were sequenced from one sample in a study of blood T cell repertoires in COVID-19 (TCRdb year 2020). The library was built by means of the immunoSEQ multiplex PCR assay. TCRdb took this table from immuneACCESS and kept in-frame rearrangements with V and J called. Such tables lack part of the clones; where checked against another copy, unresolved V genes explain under half of the gap, and the rest is unexplained. Counted in this sample were over 110,000 clones; approximately 88% of them appeared once. The ten most abundant clones make up 25% to 30% of the sample. Specimen: peripheral blood. These receptors all stem from a human donor in a cohort sampled during active COVID-19.

V and J are TRBV19 and TRBJ2-5, with 12 bases identical to TRBD2. Germline V gene sequence: CDR1 LNHDA, CDR2 SQIVND (reference sequence). This CDR3 contains 17 residues. The trim removed 3 bases at V and 5 bases at J, leaving 10 bases unmatched. The CDR3 loop is CASSIRRLAGGSETQYF. CDR3 DNA sequence: TGTGCCAGTAGTATCAGGAGGCTAGCGGGGGGGAGTGAGACCCAGTACTTC.

V usage is TRBV2 and J usage is TRBJ1-5; D is undetermined. CDR1 is SNHLY and CDR2 is FYNNEI in the germline V gene. The V gene lost 5 bases and the J gene lost 5 bases, with 13 bases spanning the gap. The CDR3 is made up of 14 amino acids. CDR3 coding DNA: TGTGCCAGCAGTACTCCAAATGGAGATCAGCCCCAGCATTTT. As protein: CASSTPNGDQPQHF.

The J gene is TRBJ2-1, the V gene TRBV4-1; D not resolved. Germline values: CDR1 MGHRA, CDR2 YSYEKL. The CDR3 has 16 residues. V was pared by 1 base and J by 10 bases, with 20 bases between. The CDR3 loop reads CASSQGKAGIQWEQFF. Here the CDR3 DNA reads TGCGCCAGCAGCCAAGGAAAGGCAGGAATTCAATGGGAGCAGTTCTTC.

The chain links TRBV20-1 to TRBJ1-5; the D is unclear. Germline V gene lookup returns CDR1 DFQATT and CDR2 SNEGSKA (reference sequence). Trimming took off 3 bases at V and 4 bases at J, with 7 bases between the two ends. The CDR3 runs to 12 residues. The CDR3 sequence is CSASRVNQPQHF. CDR3 bases: TGCAGTGCTAGTCGGGTTAATCAGCCCCAGCATTTT.

The chain uses TRBV7-6 and TRBJ2-1; D unresolved. Deletions cut 5 bases from V and 0 bases from J, with 11 bases between. The V gene's germline CDR1 is SGHVS and CDR2 FNYEAQ. CDR3 size: 15 residues. CDR3 amino acids: CASSLTTSSYNEQFF. In DNA form, the CDR3 reads TGTGCCAGCAGCCTAACCACGAGCTCCTACAATGAGCAGTTCTTC.

This chain's CDR3 is CASSFHPSSGGSEETQYF. In DNA, the CDR3 is TGTGCCAGCAGCTTCCACCCGAGTAGCGGGGGGTCCGAAGAGACCCAGTACTTC. The chain recombines TRBV5-5 with TRBJ2-5, with 10 bases identical to TRBD2. The J segment lost 3 bases and the V segment lost 2 bases, leaving 13 bases of the junction unmatched. The CDR3 is made up of 18 amino acids. From germline, CDR1 is SGHKS and CDR2 YYEKEE (reference sequence).

This rearrangement joins TRBV2 to TRBJ2-5; the match to TRBD1 covers 7 bases. The CDR3 has 16 residues. Germline CDR1 is SNHLY and CDR2 is FYNNEI. V lost 6 bases and J lost 0; bases outside the gene matches: 10. This CDR3 reads CASRKGTVPYQETQYF. The CDR3 nucleotides read TGTGCCAGCAGGAAAGGGACAGTTCCGTACCAAGAGACCCAGTACTTC.

The CDR3 spells CASSSSSGGPSKYF. CDR3 in DNA: TGTGCCAGCAGCTCCTCTAGCGGGGGGCCCTCGAAGTATTTT. The genes are TRBV7-3 and TRBJ2-3; 11 bases are a match to TRBD2. The V gene end was trimmed by 4 bases and the J gene end by 13 bases; junction bases not matched to a gene: 10. In germline, CDR1 is SGHTA, CDR2 FQGTGA. The CDR3 extends over 14 amino acids.

The V call is TRBV7-9, the J call TRBJ2-7; D is possibly TRBD1 (5 bases). The CDR3 runs 16 residues. CDR1 and CDR2 from the germline V gene are SEHNR and FQNEAQ (reference sequence). Trimming pared 5 bases from V and 1 base from J, leaving 18 bases between. The CDR3 loop reads CASSPPDREASYEQYF. The CDR3 coding sequence is TGTGCCAGCAGCCCACCAGACAGAGAAGCATCCTACGAGCAGTACTTC.

The CDR3 loop is CASSSGRFSGNTIYF. The DNA of the CDR3 is TGTGCCAGCAGTTCCGGCAGGTTCTCTGGAAACACCATATATTTT. The chain links TRBV6-2 or TRBV6-3 to TRBJ1-3; D unresolved. The germline gives CDR1 MNHEY, CDR2 SVGEGT. The V end was cut by 4 bases, the J end by 0 bases, with 10 bases between. CDR3 length: 15 amino acids.

The chain combines TRBV4-2 with TRBJ1-2, with 10 bases identical to TRBD1. From germline, CDR1 is LGHNA and CDR2 YNFKEQ. V lost 0 bases to trimming and J lost 5 bases; unmatched junction nucleotides: 9. The CDR3 covers 17 residues. The DNA for the CDR3 is TGTGCCAGCAGCCAAGACCGGAGACAGGGGGCTAGATATGGCTACACCTTC. Residues: CASSQDRRQGARYGYTF.

The chain employs TRBV3-1 (or the pseudogene TRBV3-2) and TRBJ2-4, with D possibly matching TRBD2 (6 bases). The germline V gene encodes CDR1 LGHDT and CDR2 YNNKEL (reference sequence). The ends were cut back, 2 bases at V and 3 bases at J, with 11 bases in the middle. CDR3 size: 15 residues. The CDR3 nucleotides read TGTGCCAGCAGCCAACGGGGTAGCGGCAAAAACATTCAGTACTTC. The encoded protein is CASSQRGSGKNIQYF.

The rearrangement links TRBV19 to TRBJ2-3; TRBD2 aligns across 12 bases. Trimming took 5 bases from V and 4 from J; bases not matched to a gene: 4. Per the germline V gene, CDR1 is LNHDA and CDR2 is SQIVND (reference sequence). The CDR3 is 15 residues long. The CDR3 loop reads CASSASGGAPDTQYF. The CDR3 DNA is TGTGCCAGTAGTGCTAGCGGGGGGGCACCAGATACGCAGTATTTT.

The CDR3 coding sequence is TGCAGCGTTCGCGAGGGCTCTGGCTACACCTTC. As protein: CSVREGSGYTF. This rearrangement joins TRBV29-1 to TRBJ1-2; D remains unclear. This CDR3 comprises 11 residues. V was trimmed by 5 bases and J by 7 bases, leaving 11 bases between them. Germline V lookup: CDR1 SQVTM, CDR2 ANQGSEA.

The chain combines TRBV5-1 with TRBJ1-1; 7 nucleotides line up with TRBD1. The germline gives CDR1 SGHRS, CDR2 YFSETQ. V gave up 3 bases and J gave up 4 bases; unmatched junction bases: 9. The CDR3 runs to 15 residues. CDR3 nucleotide sequence: TGCGCCAGCAGCTACCCTGACAGGGCCGCCACTGAAGCTTTCTTT. Translated: CASSYPDRAATEAFF.

This clone was picked up a small number of times. This chain uses TRBV7-9 with TRBJ2-1; TRBD1 agrees at 9 bases. The V and J ends lost 4 bases and 9 bases, in that order; junction bases with no gene match: 10. The CDR3 loop spans 15 amino acids. Germline CDR1 is SEHNR and CDR2 is FQNEAQ (reference sequence). The CDR3 sequence is CASSSRLQGAGEQFF. CDR3 coding DNA: TGTGCCAGCAGCTCACGCCTACAGGGGGCTGGTGAGCAGTTCTTC.

The chain's CDR3 is CAWSVSGQGGNQPQHF. The CDR3 DNA follows: TGTGCCTGGAGTGTTTCCGGACAGGGGGGCAATCAGCCCCAGCATTTT. The chain carries TRBV30 and TRBJ1-5; TRBD1 aligns across 10 bases. Per germline, CDR1 GTSNPN and CDR2 SVGIG (reference sequence). This CDR3 is built from 16 residues. V dropped 0 bases and J dropped 2; count of bases not matched to a gene: 4.

The V gene is TRBV7-9, the J gene TRBJ2-2; D is unclear. The germline CDR1 and CDR2 sequences are SEHNR and FQNEAQ (reference sequence). Trimming cost V 4 bases and J 0 bases, with 12 bases left between them. This CDR3 spans 16 amino acids. The chain's CDR3 is CASSSRRSANTGELFF. As DNA, the CDR3 is TGTGCCAGCAGCTCTAGGAGATCAGCGAACACCGGGGAGCTGTTTTTT.

The chain has TRBV5-1 and TRBJ1-1; unclear D gene. Germline CDR1 is SGHRS and CDR2 is YFSETQ. This CDR3 contains 12 residues. The V end was cut by 8 bases, the J end by 0 bases, with 8 bases between. The CDR3 spells CASVGMNTEAFF. In nucleotides, the CDR3 is TGCGCCAGTGTCGGGATGAACACTGAAGCTTTCTTT.

This clone showed up just a few times. The chain joins TRBV28 to TRBJ2-7, with D perhaps TRBD2 (5 bases). V was trimmed by 5 bases and J by 4 bases, leaving 12 bases between them. CDR1 and CDR2 (germline): MDHEN, SYDVKM. The CDR3 length is 13 residues. DNA of the CDR3: TGTGCCAGCAGTATAGCGCCTGGGTACGAGCAGTACTTC. Protein product: CASSIAPGYEQYF.

In nucleotides, the CDR3 is TGTGCCAGCAGCCAAAGGGAGGGGGGGATCTCCGAGCAGTACTTC. Its protein product is CASSQREGGISEQYF. The chain joins TRBV3-1 (or the pseudogene TRBV3-2) to TRBJ2-7; D is possibly TRBD2 (7 bases). Per the germline V gene, CDR1 is LGHDT and CDR2 is YNNKEL (reference sequence). Trimming shortened V by 2 bases and J by 6 bases, and 17 bases separated the two germline ends. This CDR3 is 15 amino acids long.

This chain joins TRBV19 and TRBJ1-2; a weak D match, TRBD1 (5 bases). CDR1 LNHDA and CDR2 SQIVND come from the germline V gene (reference sequence). Trimming shortened V by 5 bases and J by 2 bases, and 9 bases separated the two germline ends. The CDR3 is made up of 13 amino acids. The CDR3 DNA reads TGTGCCAGTAGTGTGGCAGGGAACTATGGCTACACCTTC. It specifies CASSVAGNYGYTF.

The V call is TRBV19, the J call TRBJ2-6; D may be TRBD1 (5 bases). The CDR3 extends over 16 amino acids. The V end lost 4 bases, the J end lost 2 bases, and 12 bases lay between the germline ends. The germline V gene encodes CDR1 LNHDA and CDR2 SQIVND (reference sequence). The CDR3 region is CASSTPPRAGANVLTF. The DNA of the CDR3 is TGTGCCAGTAGTACCCCCCCCAGGGCTGGGGCCAACGTCCTGACTTTC.

J is TRBJ2-7 and V is TRBV30; 8 bases align to TRBD1. The CDR3 has 13 amino acids. V trimming: 3 bases; J trimming: 6 bases; junction bases outside the gene matches: 7. In germline, CDR1 is GTSNPN, CDR2 SVGIG (reference sequence). The CDR3: CAWSATGVGEQYF. The CDR3 DNA reads TGTGCCTGGAGCGCGACAGGGGTCGGCGAGCAGTACTTC.

The gene calls are TRBV30 and TRBJ1-1; D gene uncertain. The CDR3 covers 14 residues. In germline, CDR1 is GTSNPN, CDR2 SVGIG (reference sequence). V lost 2 bases to trimming and J lost 6 bases, with 16 bases between them. The CDR3 region has the DNA TGTGCCTGGAGTTTACCGAACGGAGGGCCTGAAGCTTTCTTT. Encoded protein: CAWSLPNGGPEAFF. The full variable domain, rest sourced from reference TRBV30 and TRBJ1-1, is SQTIHQWPATLVQPVGSPLSLECTVEGTSNPNLYWYRQAAGRGLQLLFYSVGIGQISSEVPQNLSASRPQDRQFILSSKKLLLSDSGFYLCAWSLPNGGPEAFFGQGTRLTVV.

The DNA for the CDR3 is TGCGCCAGCAGCCTAGACCCGAGGGGGGGGATTGAAGGCTACACCTTC. Its protein is CASSLDPRGGIEGYTF. V is TRBV4-3 and J is TRBJ1-2, with a tentative D call TRBD1 (6 bases). Trimming pared 4 bases from V and 8 bases from J, leaving 23 bases between. The CDR3 loop spans 16 amino acids. Germline V gene data show CDR1 as LGHNA and CDR2 as YSLEER.

V is TRBV7-9 and J is TRBJ2-5, with TRBD1 matching over 8 bases. The CDR3 has 16 amino acids. Trimming took 4 bases from V and 5 from J; bases not matched to a gene: 12. Per germline, CDR1 SEHNR and CDR2 FQNEAQ (reference sequence). The CDR3 sequence: CASSSTQGAIWETQYF. The DNA of the CDR3 is TGTGCCAGCAGCTCAACCCAGGGGGCCATTTGGGAGACCCAGTACTTC.

This clone was observed once. The chain combines TRBV18 with TRBJ1-6; D is ambiguous. This CDR3 has 14 amino acids. The ends were cut back, 2 bases at V and 10 bases at J, with 12 bases in the middle. Germline CDR1 reads KGHSH; CDR2 reads LQKENI. The CDR3 region is CASSPSLGDSPLHF. The CDR3 bases are TGTGCCAGCTCACCATCTCTGGGAGACTCACCCCTCCACTTT. The entire variable domain, with the rest obtained from reference TRBV18 and TRBJ1-6, is as follows: NAGVMQNPRHLVRRRGQEARLRCSPMKGHSHVYWYRQLPEEGLKFMVYLQKENIIDESGMPKERFSAEFPKEGPSILRIQQVVRGDSAAYFCASSPSLGDSPLHFGNGTRLTVT.

The chain carries TRBV13 and TRBJ2-1; 8 bases align to TRBD1. CDR3 length equals 15 residues. Germline V lookup: CDR1 PRHDT, CDR2 FYEKMQ (reference sequence). V shed 2 bases, J shed 6 bases, and the junction held 6 bases outside the gene matches. CDR3 nucleotides: TGTGCCAGCAGCTTAAGAGACAGGGGCGGCAATGAGCAGTTCTTC. Translated, it gives CASSLRDRGGNEQFF.

CDR3: CASSPWTFDRVGYEQYF. CDR3 sequence (DNA): TGTGCCAGCAGCCCGTGGACCTTTGACAGGGTGGGCTACGAGCAGTACTTC. The V call is TRBV4-2, the J call TRBJ2-7; 7 bases line up with TRBD1. Germline lookup yields CDR1 LGHNA and CDR2 YNFKEQ. CDR3 length: 17 residues. V lost 4 bases, J lost 3 bases, and 15 bases stayed unmatched.

The sample holds one count of this clone. The gene calls are TRBV5-6 and TRBJ1-3; the match to TRBD1 covers 7 bases. V was clipped by 4 bases and J by 0 bases; unmatched bases: 7. Germline V lookup: CDR1 SGHDT, CDR2 YYEEEE. This CDR3 comprises 16 residues. The CDR3 DNA sequence: TGTGCCAGCAGCCCTACAGGGGATAGCTCTGGAAACACCATATATTTT. Encoded protein: CASSPTGDSSGNTIYF.

The V and J genes are TRBV2 and TRBJ2-5; maybe TRBD1 (5 bases). The CDR3 has 14 residues. The germline V and J ends were trimmed by 7 bases and 0 bases, with 12 bases remaining between them. Germline V gene lookup returns CDR1 SNHLY and CDR2 FYNNEI. The CDR3 spells CASTPGLYQETQYF. The CDR3 nucleotides are TGTGCCAGCACCCCAGGGTTGTACCAAGAGACCCAGTACTTC.